This T cell receptor beta chain was sequenced in a study of cytomegalovirus exposure and HLA in healthy donors. Overall study findings and caveats: Later analysis placed DRB1 highest and HLA-C lowest in TCR association rates, which differed by HLA locus. Many donors shared some public TCRs, even though most TCR sequences were rare. Sequencing had likely introduced a cluster of highly shared sequence variants as an artifact.

PCR amplification relied on 60 Vbeta primers (plus 13 Jbeta primers). Produced via immunoSEQ multiplex PCR; TCRdb's table is partial and in-frame only. The sample yields roughly 120,000 clones, under 85% seen once. A note on this clone: As yet, its antigen is unknown. The junction shows a germline mismatch at one end, possibly a read error.

CDR3 length equals 14 residues. CDR1 GTSNPN and CDR2 SVGIG come from the germline V gene (reference sequence). Sequenced input: PBMCs. The sequence was collected from a woman aged 18-35 years in good health and CMV-seronegative. The gene calls are TRBV30 and TRBJ1-2, with D hard to call. The CDR3 loop reads CASVGELEVYGYPF. CDR3 sequence (DNA): TGTGCCTCGGTTGGCGAGCTGGAGGTTTATGGCTACCCCTTC.